The subject of this entry is one T cell receptor (beta chain). Its antigen remains unknown. This sample stems from a study of cytomegalovirus exposure and HLA in healthy donors. Regarding the study as a whole: A later analysis linked fewer than 20,000 TCR beta sequences to HLA alleles at 0.05 false discovery rate. Other equally common chains were less clonally expanded than HLA-associated TCR beta chains, a later analysis showed.

Amplification used 60 Vbeta primers and 13 Jbeta primers. Libraries were prepared by immunoSEQ multiplex PCR; TCRdb keeps only in-frame clonotypes and omits some of them. The table records about 190,000 clones, approximately 80% of them present only once. Germline assignment: CDR1 SGHDT and CDR2 YYEEEE. Germline trimming cut 4 bases from V and 5 bases from J; bases unmatched to any gene: 2. The CDR3 extends over 13 amino acids. Sequencing was carried out using PBMCs. The sequence derives from a male donor in good health and CMV-seronegative. The rearrangement joins TRBV5-6 to TRBJ2-7, with 11 bases lining up with TRBD1. The CDR3 protein is CASSLGQGDEQYF. As DNA, the CDR3 is TGTGCCAGCAGCCTGGGACAGGGGGACGAGCAGTACTTC.